These T cell receptor beta chains were read from a single sample in a study of T cell responses to AZD1222 COVID-19 vaccine. The repertoire was sequenced with immunoSEQ multiplex PCR; TCRdb's copy has only in-frame clones and lacks some. The sample carries tens of thousands of clones, approximately 88% recorded once. The starting material was peripheral blood, obtained on day 0 of MenACWY control vaccination. Source of these receptors: an adult in good health. The CDR3 runs from the conserved cysteine through the conserved F or W. Fields, in order: CDR3 length, D gene, clone size, V gene, J gene, CDR3 DNA, CDR3 protein. The D gene is left open where the match is weak. Clone size is shown for a subset of rows, as once, few, many or a class of expanded clone.

length: 13
D: .
size: .
V: TRBV7-3
J: TRBJ1-2
DNA: TGTGCCAGCAGCTTAGGAGGCTTGGATGGCTACACCTTC
CDR3: CASSLGGLDGYTF

length: 14
D: .
size: .
V: TRBV9
J: TRBJ2-2
DNA: TGTGCCAGCAGACCGGGGGATAACACCGGGGAGCTGTTTTTT
CDR3: CASRPGDNTGELFF

length: 13
D: .
size: .
V: TRBV5-1
J: TRBJ1-1
DNA: TGCGCCAGCGGGTATCCTGGCGGCACTGAAGCTTTCTTT
CDR3: CASGYPGGTEAFF

length: 15
D: TRBD1
size: .
V: TRBV4-2
J: TRBJ1-2
DNA: TGTGCCAGCAGCCAAGTCCCGGGACAGGGCTATGGCTACACCTTC
CDR3: CASSQVPGQGYGYTF

length: 12
D: TRBD2
size: .
V: TRBV7-9
J: TRBJ2-7
DNA: TGTGCCAGCAGCTTAGCCTTGGGACTAGCGGATTTC
CDR3: CASSLALGLADF

length: 14
D: .
size: .
V: TRBV5-1
J: TRBJ2-4
DNA: TGCGCCAGCAGCCCGGGACAAGCCAAAAACATTCAGTACTTC
CDR3: CASSPGQAKNIQYF

length: 15
D: .
size: .
V: TRBV7-9
J: TRBJ2-5
DNA: TGTGCCAGCAGCCTGCGGGGCCTGTACCAAGAGACCCAGTACTTC
CDR3: CASSLRGLYQETQYF

length: 15
D: TRBD1
size: .
V: TRBV15
J: TRBJ2-7
DNA: TGTGCTACCAGCAGGGGGTCTAGGGGTGGCGACGAGCAGTACTTC
CDR3: CATSRGSRGGDEQYF

length: 16
D: TRBD1
size: .
V: TRBV5-1
J: TRBJ2-5
DNA: TGCGCCAGCAGCTTCCCCCGGGACAGGGGGCAAGAGACCCAGTACTTC
CDR3: CASSFPRDRGQETQYF

length: 14
D: .
size: .
V: TRBV18
J: TRBJ2-7
DNA: TGTGCCAGCTCAGAACAGGGTGCTGCTCCCGAGCAGTACTTC
CDR3: CASSEQGAAPEQYF

length: 12
D: TRBD2
size: few
V: TRBV5-1
J: TRBJ2-7
DNA: TGCGCCAGCAGCGCTAGCGGGGTCCCTCAGTACTTC
CDR3: CASSASGVPQYF

length: 15
D: .
size: .
V: TRBV4-3
J: TRBJ2-2
DNA: TGCGCCAGCAGCCAAGCCGACAAGGGGGCCGGGGAGCTGTTTTTT
CDR3: CASSQADKGAGELFF

length: 18
D: TRBD2
size: .
V: TRBV7-2
J: TRBJ2-2
DNA: TGTGCCAGCAGCTTAAAACTAGCGGGGGGCGGGAACACCGGGGAGCTGTTTTTT
CDR3: CASSLKLAGGGNTGELFF

length: 12
D: .
size: .
V: TRBV10-3
J: TRBJ2-3
DNA: TGTGCCATCAGCCAAGGGTCAGATACGCAGTATTTT
CDR3: CAISQGSDTQYF

length: 12
D: .
size: .
V: TRBV20-1
J: TRBJ2-2
DNA: TGCAGTGCTAGTTGGGGCCCCGGGGAGCTGTTTTTT
CDR3: CSASWGPGELFF

length: 12
D: TRBD2
size: .
V: TRBV9
J: TRBJ2-3
DNA: TGTGCCAGCAGCGCCCCGGGACTACAGCAGTATTTT
CDR3: CASSAPGLQQYF

length: 14
D: TRBD1
size: .
V: TRBV19
J: TRBJ2-3
DNA: TGTGCCAGTAGAGACAGGGGGAGAACAGATACGCAGTATTTT
CDR3: CASRDRGRTDTQYF

length: 16
D: TRBD1
size: few
V: TRBV10-3
J: TRBJ2-6
DNA: TGTGCCATCAGTGAGTCAGACAGGGCTGGGGCCAACGTCCTGACTTTC
CDR3: CAISESDRAGANVLTF

length: 13
D: .
size: .
V: TRBV5-6
J: TRBJ1-5
DNA: TGTGCCAGCAGCTTGCCCCCAAATCAGCCCCAGCATTTT
CDR3: CASSLPPNQPQHF

length: 15
D: TRBD1
size: .
V: TRBV6-1
J: TRBJ2-1
DNA: TGTGCCAGCAGTGATCGACAGGGAGCCTACAATGAGCAGTTCTTC
CDR3: CASSDRQGAYNEQFF

length: 13
D: .
size: .
V: TRBV24-1
J: TRBJ2-2
DNA: TGTGCCACCAGTGCCGGGTCAGCCGGGGAGCTGTTTTTT
CDR3: CATSAGSAGELFF

length: 12
D: TRBD1
size: .
V: TRBV14
J: TRBJ1-2
DNA: TGTGCCAGCAGCCTGGGACAGGACGGCTACACCTTC
CDR3: CASSLGQDGYTF

length: 12
D: .
size: once
V: TRBV30
J: TRBJ1-5
DNA: TGTGCCTGGAGTGGGCCATATCAGCCCCAGCATTTT
CDR3: CAWSGPYQPQHF

length: 15
D: TRBD2
size: .
V: TRBV3-1/TRBV3-2
J: TRBJ2-3
DNA: TGTGCCAGCAGCCCTGATTTCAAAGGGACTAGCGGGCAGTATTTT
CDR3: CASSPDFKGTSGQYF

length: 14
D: .
size: .
V: TRBV28
J: TRBJ1-1
DNA: TGTGCCAGCAGTTCCCCCGGGGGGGGCCTGGAAGCTTTCTTT
CDR3: CASSSPGGGLEAFF

length: 17
D: .
size: .
V: TRBV15
J: TRBJ2-6
DNA: TGTGCCACCAGCAGCTCGGACGGGAGCTCTGGGGCCAACGTCCTGACTTTC
CDR3: CATSSSDGSSGANVLTF

length: 14
D: .
size: once
V: TRBV10-2
J: TRBJ2-2
DNA: TGCGCCAGCAGTGAACTTGGAGGGACCGGGGAGCTGTTTTTT
CDR3: CASSELGGTGELFF

length: 16
D: .
size: .
V: TRBV4-1
J: TRBJ1-5
DNA: TGCGCCAGCAGCCAAGAGGCCGGCAATAGCAATCAGCCCCAGCATTTT
CDR3: CASSQEAGNSNQPQHF

length: 22
D: .
size: .
V: TRBV10-1
J: TRBJ1-1
DNA: TGCGCCAGCATCTGGTCTAGCGGGAAACTATACTCCACCCTGCTATCGAACACTGAAGCTTTCTTT
CDR3: CASIWSSGKLYSTLLSNTEAFF